The TCR beta chain under discussion was sequenced for a study of Ad26.COV2.S vaccination and SARS-CoV-2 variants. Study-level background: Ad26.COV2.S shots went into the muscle once or twice, 56 days apart.

Germline CDR1 is SNHLY and CDR2 is FYNNEI. Trimming left V 2 bases short and J 6 bases short, with 12 bases between. This CDR3 contains 14 residues. As to treatment: 15 to 20 received Ad26.COV2.S at low or high dose, single or two shots; roughly five received placebo; per-sample allocation not given. Vaccine and placebo recipients were sampled on day 63 after the first injection. Profiling relied on immunoSEQ multiplex PCR, and the TCRdb table lists in-frame clones only, not all of them. The sample holds roughly 300,000 clones, less than 90% seen once. Material: peripheral blood, obtained in a trial of Ad26.COV2.S vaccine versus placebo. The rearrangement uses TRBV2 and TRBJ2-3; D remains unclear. This clonotype originated in a person aged 18-65 years who received the Ad26.COV2.S COVID-19 vaccine or a placebo. The DNA for the CDR3 is TGTGCCAGCAGTGAACGAGGCGCACATGATACGCAGTATTTT. This gives the protein CASSERGAHDTQYF.